This section outlines one T cell receptor (beta chain) sequence together with its context. Assay: immunoSEQ multiplex PCR; the TCRdb copy retains only in-frame clones and omits some. The sample lists roughly 450,000 clones; over 75% were seen once. The data originate from a study of control samples from healthy donors and cancer patients. V lost 5 bases and J lost 4, with 8 bases in between. Germline CDR1 reads PRHDT; CDR2 reads FYEKMQ (reference sequence). This CDR3 comprises 12 residues. The sequencing input was PBMCs. This sequence was found in a man in his forties with head and neck cancer. The rearrangement links TRBV13 to TRBJ2-5; no clear D gene. The CDR3 sequence is CASSAFRETQYF. CDR3 bases: TGTGCCAGCAGCGCCTTTCGAGAGACCCAGTACTTC. Using reference TRBV13 and TRBJ2-5 for the parts outside the CDR3, the full variable domain is AAGVIQSPRHLIKEKRETATLKCYPIPRHDTVYWYQQGPGQDPQFLISFYEKMQSDKGSIPDRFSAQQFSDYHSELNMSSLELGDSALYFCASSAFRETQYFGPGTRLLVL.